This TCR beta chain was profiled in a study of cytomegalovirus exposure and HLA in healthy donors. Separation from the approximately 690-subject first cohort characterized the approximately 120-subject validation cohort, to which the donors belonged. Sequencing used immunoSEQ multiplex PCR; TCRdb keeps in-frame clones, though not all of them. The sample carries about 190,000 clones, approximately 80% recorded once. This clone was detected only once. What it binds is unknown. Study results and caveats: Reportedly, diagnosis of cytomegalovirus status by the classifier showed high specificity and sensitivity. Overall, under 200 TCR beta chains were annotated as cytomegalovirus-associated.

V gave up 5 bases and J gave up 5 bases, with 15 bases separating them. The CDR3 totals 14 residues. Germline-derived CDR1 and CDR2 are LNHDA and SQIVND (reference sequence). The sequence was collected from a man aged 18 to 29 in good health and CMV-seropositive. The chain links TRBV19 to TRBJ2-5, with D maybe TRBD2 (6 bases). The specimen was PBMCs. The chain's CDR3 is CASSPQRLEETQYF. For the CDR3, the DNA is TGTGCCAGTAGTCCCCAGCGACTAGAGGAGACCCAGTACTTC.